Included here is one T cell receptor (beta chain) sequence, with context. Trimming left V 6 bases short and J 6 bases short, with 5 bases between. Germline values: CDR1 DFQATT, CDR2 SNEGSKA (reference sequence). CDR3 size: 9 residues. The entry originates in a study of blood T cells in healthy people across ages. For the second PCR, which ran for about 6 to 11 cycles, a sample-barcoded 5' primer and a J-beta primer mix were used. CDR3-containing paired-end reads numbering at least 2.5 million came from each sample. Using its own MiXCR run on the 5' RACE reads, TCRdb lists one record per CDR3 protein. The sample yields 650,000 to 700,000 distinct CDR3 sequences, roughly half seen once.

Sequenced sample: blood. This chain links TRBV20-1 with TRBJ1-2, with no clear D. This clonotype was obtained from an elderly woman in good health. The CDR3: CSAEDGYTF. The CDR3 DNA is TGCAGTGCCGAGGATGGCTACACCTTC.